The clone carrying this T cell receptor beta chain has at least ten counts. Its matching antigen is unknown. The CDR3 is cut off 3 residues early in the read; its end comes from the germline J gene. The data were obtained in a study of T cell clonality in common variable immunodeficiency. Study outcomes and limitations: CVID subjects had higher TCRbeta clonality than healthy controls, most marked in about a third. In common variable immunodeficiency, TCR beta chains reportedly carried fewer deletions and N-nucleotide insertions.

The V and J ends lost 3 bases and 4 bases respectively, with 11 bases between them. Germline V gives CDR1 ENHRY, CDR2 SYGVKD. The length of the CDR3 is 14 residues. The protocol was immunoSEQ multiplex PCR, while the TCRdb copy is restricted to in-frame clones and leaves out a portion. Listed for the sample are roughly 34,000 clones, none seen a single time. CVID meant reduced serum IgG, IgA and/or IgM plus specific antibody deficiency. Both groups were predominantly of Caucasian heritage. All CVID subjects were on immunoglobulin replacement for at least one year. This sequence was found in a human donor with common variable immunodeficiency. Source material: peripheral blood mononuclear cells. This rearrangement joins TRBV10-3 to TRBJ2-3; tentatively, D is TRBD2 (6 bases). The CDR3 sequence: CAISEGPGADTQYF. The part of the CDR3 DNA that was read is TGTGCCATCAGTGAAGGCCCGGGGGCAGATACG.